The rows below give T cell receptor beta chains drawn from one sample of a study of cytomegalovirus exposure and HLA in healthy donors. This table comes from immunoSEQ multiplex PCR, and its TCRdb copy is limited to in-frame clones, with some not included. The table has roughly 140,000 clones, 79% seen once. The sequenced sample consisted of PBMCs. These TCRs come from a man over 45 in good health and CMV-seropositive. Both conserved end residues are part of each CDR3. Each record gives: D gene, J gene, clone size, V gene, CDR3 protein, CDR3 DNA. The D gene is left open where the match is weak. Rows give clone size only sometimes, using once, few, many, or a class for an expanded clone.

>-|TRBJ2-1|-|TRBV7-8
CASSPRWSNEQFF
TGTGCCAGCAGCCCCCGATGGAGTAATGAGCAGTTCTTC
>TRBD1|TRBJ2-1|-|TRBV6-5
CASTEGGYDEQFF
TGTGCCAGCACCGAAGGGGGCTACGATGAGCAGTTCTTC
>TRBD1|TRBJ1-1|-|TRBV19
CASSRRDRGDAFF
TGTGCCAGTAGTAGAAGGGACAGGGGAGACGCTTTCTTT
>TRBD1|TRBJ1-4|-|TRBV19
CASSPRQGIPTNEKLFF
TGTGCCAGTAGTCCCCGACAGGGGATCCCAACTAATGAAAAACTGTTTTTT
>TRBD1|TRBJ2-5|-|TRBV11-3
CASSLGDSLQETQYF
TGTGCCAGCAGCTTAGGGGACAGTCTCCAAGAGACCCAGTACTTC
>TRBD2|TRBJ2-5|-|TRBV25-1
CASSKLAGGHRETQYF
TGTGCCAGCAGTAAACTAGCGGGAGGCCACAGGGAGACCCAGTACTTC
>-|TRBJ1-4|-|TRBV7-2
CASSVNTASGEKLFF
TGTGCCAGCAGCGTAAATACAGCAAGTGGTGAAAAACTGTTTTTT
>TRBD1|TRBJ1-5|-|TRBV5-1
CASSLEGTGSNQPQHF
TGCGCCAGCAGCTTGGAGGGGACAGGCAGCAATCAGCCCCAGCATTTT
>TRBD1|TRBJ1-2|-|TRBV2
CASSQDRGANYGYTF
TGTGCCAGCAGCCAAGACAGGGGGGCTAACTATGGCTACACCTTC
>-|TRBJ1-1|-|TRBV6-1
CASSEGRAGDTEAFF
TGTGCCAGCAGTGAAGGGCGGGCGGGGGACACTGAAGCTTTCTTT
>TRBD1|TRBJ2-2|-|TRBV27
CASSLYTGDNTGELFF
TGTGCCAGCAGTTTATACACAGGGGACAACACCGGGGAGCTGTTTTTT
>-|TRBJ1-3|-|TRBV25-1
CASSDPGTLPSTIYF
TGTGCCAGCAGTGACCCCGGGACTTTACCCAGCACCATATATTTT
>TRBD2|TRBJ2-7|-|TRBV6-1
CASSAPNRGDYEQYF
TGTGCCAGCAGTGCCCCGAACCGGGGGGACTACGAGCAGTACTTC
>-|TRBJ2-5|-|TRBV7-3
CASSLAGTETQYF
TGTGCCAGCAGCTTAGCGGGGACGGAGACCCAGTACTTC
>-|TRBJ1-1|-|TRBV5-5
CASTTGNVNTEAFF
TGTGCCAGCACAACAGGGAACGTGAACACTGAAGCTTTCTTT
>-|TRBJ2-2|once|TRBV5-1
CASRRVANTGELFF
TGCGCCAGCAGACGAGTCGCGAACACCGGGGAGCTGTTTTTT
>-|TRBJ2-5|-|TRBV6-5
CASSYSTEETQYF
TGTGCCAGCAGTTACTCGACGGAGGAGACCCAGTACTTC
>TRBD2|TRBJ2-3|-|TRBV19
CASSIRSSTSGTDTQYF
TGTGCCAGTAGTATTAGGAGCTCGACTAGCGGCACAGATACGCAGTATTTT